This T cell receptor beta chain comes out of a study of blood T cell repertoires in COVID-19. Study-level background: Acute and convalescent COVID-19 specimens originated in the United States, Italy and Spain. PBMCs, B-cell-depleted T cells, or T cells provided the cDNA or gDNA that made up the material.

As handled by the study authors: Estimates of nucleated cell counts were drawn from the amplification of reference gene primers. TCRdb keeps only in-frame clones here, not all; method: immunoSEQ multiplex PCR. That table furnishes V, J and clone size, whereas the DNA furnished D and trimming. The sample records approximately 130,000 clones, almost 80% being singletons. The germline gives CDR1 SGHVS, CDR2 FQNEAQ. The CDR3 spans 14 residues. The V segment lost 4 bases and the J segment 5 bases; nucleotides outside the gene matches: 5. The V gene is TRBV7-8, the J gene TRBJ1-1; TRBD1 agrees at 9 bases. This clonotype was obtained from a human donor in a cohort sampled during active COVID-19. The sequenced material came from peripheral blood. The chain's CDR3 is CASSSQGAGTEAFF. CDR3 nucleotides: TGTGCCAGCAGCTCACAGGGGGCTGGGACTGAAGCTTTCTTT.